A selection of T cell receptor beta chains follows, all from one sample in a study of OX40 agonist ivuxolimab in advanced cancers. Some clones are missing from TCRdb's copy, which holds only in-frame ones; the method was immunoSEQ multiplex PCR. The sample includes fewer than 55,000 clones, 85% to 90% of them seen just once. The source was CD4+ or CD8+ T cells sorted from blood, collected in a trial of the OX40 agonist ivuxolimab. These receptor sequences come from an adult with an advanced solid tumor such as melanoma, head and neck, liver or kidney cancer. CDR3s include the opening cysteine and the closing phenylalanine or tryptophan. Fields, in order: D gene, V gene, J gene, clone size, CDR3 protein, CDR3 DNA. The D gene is left open where the match is weak. Some rows mark clone size as missing; the rest say once, few, many or name a class of expanded clone.

-,TRBV10-1,TRBJ1-5,once,CASSDPEKWPQHF,TGCGCCAGCAGTGACCCGGAAAAGTGGCCCCAGCATTTT
-,TRBV18,TRBJ2-4,-,CASSPNRRAIQYF,TGTGCCAGCTCACCTAACAGGAGGGCCATTCAGTACTTC
-,TRBV11-2,TRBJ2-7,-,CASSNRYEQYF,TGTGCCAGCAGCAACCGCTACGAGCAGTACTTC
-,TRBV11-1,TRBJ2-6,-,CASRRSGANVLTF,TGTGCCAGCAGGCGATCTGGGGCCAACGTCCTGACTTTC
-,TRBV10-2,TRBJ1-6,-,CASMEGVYSPLHF,TGCGCCAGCATGGAGGGGGTATATTCACCCCTCCACTTT
TRBD1,TRBV6-5,TRBJ2-7,-,CASSYRGQGLYEQYF,TGTGCCAGCAGTTACAGGGGACAGGGACTCTACGAGCAGTACTTC
-,TRBV2,TRBJ1-2,-,CASGLGTPGKFGGYTF,TGTGCCAGCGGCTTGGGGACCCCCGGGAAGTTTGGCGGCTACACCTTC
TRBD1,TRBV4-1,TRBJ1-5,-,CASSQAQGQRSHQPQHF,TGCGCCAGCAGCCAAGCCCAGGGACAGAGAAGTCATCAGCCCCAGCATTTT
TRBD2,TRBV30,TRBJ2-7,-,CAAPTSGSPGEQYF,TGTGCCGCACCTACTAGCGGGAGCCCCGGCGAGCAGTACTTC
TRBD1,TRBV5-1,TRBJ2-7,-,CASTVTGGIGDEQYF,TGCGCCAGCACGGTTACAGGGGGCATCGGGGACGAGCAGTACTTC
-,TRBV4-1,TRBJ1-5,few,CASSQGPFSSSNQPQHF,TGCGCCAGCAGCCAAGGCCCGTTTTCTTCTAGCAATCAGCCCCAGCATTTT
-,TRBV4-2,TRBJ2-7,-,CASSQVSTYGEQYF,TGTGCCAGCAGCCAAGTGTCGACATACGGCGAGCAGTACTTC
-,TRBV7-8,TRBJ1-3,-,CASSSFAASGSSGNTIYF,TGTGCCAGCAGCTCCTTTGCTGCCAGCGGAAGCTCTGGAAACACCATATATTTT
-,TRBV18,TRBJ2-5,-,CASSPREGVQETQYF,TGTGCCAGCTCACCACGTGAGGGGGTACAAGAGACCCAGTACTTC
TRBD1,TRBV7-9,TRBJ2-2,-,CASSSGTGYVGELFF,TGTGCCAGCAGCTCCGGGACAGGTTATGTCGGGGAGCTGTTTTTT
-,TRBV10-1,TRBJ2-1,-,CASSESGQGSRFF,TGCGCCAGCAGTGAGTCAGGGCAGGGGAGTAGGTTCTTC
-,TRBV28,TRBJ2-3,-,CASTLQGDTQYF,TGTGCCAGCACCCTCCAGGGAGATACGCAGTATTTT
-,TRBV5-4,TRBJ1-4,once,CASSFRGINEKLFF,TGTGCCAGCAGCTTCAGGGGAATTAATGAAAAACTGTTTTTT
TRBD2,TRBV2,TRBJ2-5,-,CASSFLLAGEETQYF,TGTGCCAGCAGTTTCCTTCTAGCGGGGGAAGAGACCCAGTACTTC
TRBD2,TRBV9,TRBJ2-7,-,CASSVDASGTYEQYF,TGTGCCAGCAGCGTAGATGCTAGCGGAACCTACGAGCAGTACTTC
-,TRBV11-2,TRBJ1-3,-,CASSPGTIGNTIYF,TGTGCCAGCAGCCCTGGGACAATCGGAAACACCATATATTTT
TRBD2,TRBV19,TRBJ2-5,-,CASSTTSGETQYF,TGTGCCAGTAGTACCACTAGCGGAGAGACCCAGTACTTC
-,TRBV30,TRBJ1-1,-,CAWSVNLAVGGTEAFF,TGTGCCTGGAGTGTAAATTTGGCGGTTGGAGGCACTGAAGCTTTCTTT
-,TRBV25-1,TRBJ1-1,-,CASSRTGNTEAFF,TGTGCCAGCAGTCGCACGGGGAACACTGAAGCTTTCTTT